This TCR beta chain was sequenced for a study of shared clonotypes between healthy human individuals. Overall study context: Donors had three CD4 naive, three CD4 memory, two CD8 naive and one CD8 memory plate apiece. Study-wide results and caveats: The study found roughly 5% of naive CD4 clonotypes shared across four donors.

Evenly divided among several immunoSEQ plates was the genomic DNA of each subset. Generated by immunoSEQ multiplex PCR, the TCRdb table keeps only in-frame clones and is missing some. The sample includes 550,000 to 800,000 clones, about 74% of them seen just once. For this clone: As yet, its antigen is unknown.

The CDR3 is 11 amino acids. V trimming: 5 bases; J trimming: 13 bases; junction bases outside the gene matches: 7. CDR1 is DFQATT and CDR2 is SNEGSKA in the germline V gene (reference sequence). The chain joins TRBV20-1 to TRBJ1-4, with TRBD1 matching over 7 bases. The material sequenced was memory CD4+ T cells sorted from blood. Sample subset: CD45RA-negative fraction. This TCR came from a woman aged 25 to 39 in good health. As DNA, the CDR3 is TGCAGTGCTCCGCGCGGGACAGCACTGTTTTTT. This gives the protein CSAPRGTALFF.